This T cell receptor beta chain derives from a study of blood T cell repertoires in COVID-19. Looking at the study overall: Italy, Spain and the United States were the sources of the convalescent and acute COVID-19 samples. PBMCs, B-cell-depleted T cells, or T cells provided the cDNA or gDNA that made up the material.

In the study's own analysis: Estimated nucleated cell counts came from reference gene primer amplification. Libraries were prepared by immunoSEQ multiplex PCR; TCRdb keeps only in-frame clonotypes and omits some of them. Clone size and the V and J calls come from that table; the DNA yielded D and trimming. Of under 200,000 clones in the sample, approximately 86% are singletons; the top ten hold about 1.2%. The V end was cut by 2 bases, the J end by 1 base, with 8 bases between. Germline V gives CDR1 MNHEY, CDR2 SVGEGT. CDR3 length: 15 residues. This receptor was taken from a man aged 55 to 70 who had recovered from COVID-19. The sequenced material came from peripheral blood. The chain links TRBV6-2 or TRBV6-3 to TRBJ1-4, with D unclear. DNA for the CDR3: TGTGCCAGCAGTTACGAGGCTCTAACTAATGAAAAACTGTTTTTT. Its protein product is CASSYEALTNEKLFF.